This T cell receptor (beta chain) was sequenced in a study of blood T cell repertoires in COVID-19. Participant ages covered about 18 to 89 years across around 22 US areas. As originally analysed: Researchers report that nucleated cell counts were estimated from reference gene primer amplification. The data were produced by immunoSEQ multiplex PCR, yet TCRdb's version contains in-frame clones alone and is incomplete. V and J calls and clone size follow that table, whereas D and trimming were derived from the DNA. The repertoire consists of about 330,000 clones, with 65% to 90% occurring once and the leading ten covering about 9.4%. Germline V gives CDR1 LNHDA, CDR2 SQIVND (reference sequence). The CDR3 is made up of 14 amino acids. The J segment lost 4 bases and the V segment lost 8 bases, leaving 10 bases of the junction unmatched.

Sequencing was done on a sample of PBMCs or T cells enriched from blood (not recorded which). This TCR was recovered from a woman aged 18 to 35 who had recovered from COVID-19. V usage is TRBV19 and J usage is TRBJ1-2; 7 bases are a match to TRBD1. The CDR3 sequence: CASWPKTGLYGYTF. The CDR3 DNA sequence: TGTGCCAGTTGGCCGAAGACAGGGCTCTATGGCTACACCTTC.